This TCR beta chain was observed in a study of blood T cell repertoires in COVID-19. In the study overall: The samples span acute and convalescent COVID-19 from the United States, Italy and Spain. Sources were T cells, B-cell-depleted T cells, or PBMCs; the material itself was cDNA or gDNA.

This clone has just one count. This table comes from immunoSEQ multiplex PCR, and its TCRdb copy is limited to in-frame clones, with some not included. The repertoire has around 100,000 clones, approximately 83% of them found once; the top ten carry approximately 0.77%. Germline CDR1 and CDR2: SGHRS and YFSETQ. V was cut by 0 bases and J by 8 bases, with 11 bases left in between. The CDR3 spans 13 residues. Sequenced input: peripheral blood. V is TRBV5-1 and J is TRBJ1-2; unclear D gene. This clonotype was obtained from a woman aged 65 to 85 with acute or convalescent COVID-19. The CDR3 DNA sequence: TGCGCCAGCAGCTTGGACGGGGATGGCGGCTACACCTTC. Its translation: CASSLDGDGGYTF.